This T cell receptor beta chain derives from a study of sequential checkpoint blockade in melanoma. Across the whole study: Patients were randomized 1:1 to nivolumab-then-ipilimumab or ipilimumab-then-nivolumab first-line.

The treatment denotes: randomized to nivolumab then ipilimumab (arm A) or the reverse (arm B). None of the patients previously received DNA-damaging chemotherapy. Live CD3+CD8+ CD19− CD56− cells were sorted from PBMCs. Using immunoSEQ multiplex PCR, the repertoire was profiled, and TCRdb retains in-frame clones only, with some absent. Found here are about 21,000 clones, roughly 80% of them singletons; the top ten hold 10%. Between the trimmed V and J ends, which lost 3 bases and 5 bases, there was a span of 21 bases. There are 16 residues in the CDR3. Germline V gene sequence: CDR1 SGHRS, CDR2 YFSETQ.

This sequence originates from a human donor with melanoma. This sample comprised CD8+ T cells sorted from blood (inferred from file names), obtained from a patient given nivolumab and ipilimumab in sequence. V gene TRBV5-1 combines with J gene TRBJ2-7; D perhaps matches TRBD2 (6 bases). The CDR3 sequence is CASSYQVNGPGDEQYF. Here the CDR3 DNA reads TGCGCCAGCAGCTACCAAGTCAACGGGCCGGGGGACGAGCAGTACTTC.